The 4 T cell receptor beta chains in this list originate from one sample, sequenced in a study of T cell changes during pregnancy in multiple sclerosis. Repertoires were generated with immunoSEQ multiplex PCR, while TCRdb's copy carries only in-frame clones and drops some. The table includes about 61,000 clones, about 90% detected once. The starting material was peripheral blood, obtained in the first trimester of pregnancy. These receptors were obtained from a female donor in good health, enrolled as a control in a pregnancy study.

The chain joins TRBV6-5 to TRBJ1-2, with D unclear. The germline V gene encodes CDR1 MNHEY and CDR2 SVGAGI. V was shortened by 6 bases and J by 2 bases, with 13 bases between the two germline ends. CDR3 length: 14 residues. The CDR3 bases are TGTGCCAGCAGGCCTTGGAGGTCCAACTATGGCTACACCTTC. Amino acids: CASRPWRSNYGYTF.

This chain uses TRBV6-5 with TRBJ1-5, with 7 positions matching TRBD1. The germline CDR1 and CDR2 sequences are MNHEY and SVGAGI. The V gene end was trimmed by 4 bases and the J gene end by 15 bases; junction bases not matched to a gene: 6. CDR3 size: 11 residues. CDR3 protein: CASSWTGGRHF. The CDR3 DNA reads TGTGCCAGCAGTTGGACAGGAGGGAGGCATTTT.

The chain couples TRBV2 to TRBJ1-2, with a possible D match to TRBD1 (5 bases). Deletions cut 2 bases from V and 8 bases from J, with 15 bases between. The CDR3 has 14 residues. CDR1 is SNHLY and CDR2 is FYNNEI in the germline V gene. CDR3 in amino acids: CASSEQGGIGGYTF. CDR3 in DNA: TGTGCCAGCAGTGAACAGGGTGGGATAGGAGGCTACACCTTC.

The genes are TRBV5-1 and TRBJ1-1; maybe TRBD1 (6 bases). Trimming pared 3 bases from V and 2 bases from J, leaving 14 bases between. This CDR3 is built from 15 residues. Germline-derived CDR1 and CDR2 are SGHRS and YFSETQ. The CDR3 DNA follows: TGCGCCAGCAGCTCCCGGACAGCCAAAAACACTGAAGCTTTCTTT. Amino acid sequence: CASSSRTAKNTEAFF.